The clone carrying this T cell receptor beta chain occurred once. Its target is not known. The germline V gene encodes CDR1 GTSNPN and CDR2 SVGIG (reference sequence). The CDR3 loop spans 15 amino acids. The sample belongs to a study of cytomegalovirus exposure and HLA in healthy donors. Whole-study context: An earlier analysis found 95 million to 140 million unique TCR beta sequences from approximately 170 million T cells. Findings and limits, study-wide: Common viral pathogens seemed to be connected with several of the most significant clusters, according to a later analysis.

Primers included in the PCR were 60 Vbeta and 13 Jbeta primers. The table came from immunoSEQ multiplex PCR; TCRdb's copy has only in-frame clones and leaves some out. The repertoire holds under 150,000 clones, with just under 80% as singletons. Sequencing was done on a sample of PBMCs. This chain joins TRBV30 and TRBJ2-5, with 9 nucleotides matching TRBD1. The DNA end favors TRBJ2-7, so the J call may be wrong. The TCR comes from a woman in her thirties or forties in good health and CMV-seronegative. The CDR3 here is CAWSVKGQGLYEQYF. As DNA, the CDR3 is TGTGCCTGGAGTGTAAAGGGACAGGGCCTCTACGAGCAGTACTTC.